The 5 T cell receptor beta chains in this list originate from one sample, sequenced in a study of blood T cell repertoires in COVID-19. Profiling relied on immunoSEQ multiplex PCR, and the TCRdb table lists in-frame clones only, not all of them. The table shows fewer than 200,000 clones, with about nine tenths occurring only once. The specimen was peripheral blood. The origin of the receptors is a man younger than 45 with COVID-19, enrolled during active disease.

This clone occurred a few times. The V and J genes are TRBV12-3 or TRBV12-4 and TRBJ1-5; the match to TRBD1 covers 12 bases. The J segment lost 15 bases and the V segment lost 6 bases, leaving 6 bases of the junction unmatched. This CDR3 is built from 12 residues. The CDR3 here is CASRSGQGASHF. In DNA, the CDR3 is TGTGCCAGCAGGTCGGGACAGGGGGCCTCGCATTTT.

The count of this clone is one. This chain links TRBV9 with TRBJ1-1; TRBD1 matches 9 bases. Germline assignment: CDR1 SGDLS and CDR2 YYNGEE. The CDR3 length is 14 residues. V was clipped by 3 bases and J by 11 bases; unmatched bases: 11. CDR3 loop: CASSDLGTGSAAFF. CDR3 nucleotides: TGTGCCAGCAGCGATCTGGGGACAGGGAGTGCGGCTTTCTTT.

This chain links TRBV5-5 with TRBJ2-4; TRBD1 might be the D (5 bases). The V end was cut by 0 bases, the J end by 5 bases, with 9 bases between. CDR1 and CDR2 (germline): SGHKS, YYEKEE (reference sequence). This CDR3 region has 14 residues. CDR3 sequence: CASSLEVRENIQYF. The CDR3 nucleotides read TGTGCCAGCAGCTTGGAGGTCAGGGAAAACATTCAGTACTTC.

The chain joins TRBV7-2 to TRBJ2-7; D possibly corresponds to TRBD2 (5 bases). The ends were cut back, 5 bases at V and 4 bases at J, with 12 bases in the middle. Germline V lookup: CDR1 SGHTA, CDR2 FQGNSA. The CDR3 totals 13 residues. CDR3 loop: CASSVDAGYEQYF. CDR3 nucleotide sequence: TGTGCCAGCAGCGTAGACGCGGGTTACGAGCAGTACTTC.

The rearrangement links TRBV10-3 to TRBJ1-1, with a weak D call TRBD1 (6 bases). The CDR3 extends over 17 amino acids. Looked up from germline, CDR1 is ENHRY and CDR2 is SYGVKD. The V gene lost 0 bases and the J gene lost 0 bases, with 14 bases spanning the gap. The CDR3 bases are TGTGCCATCAGTGAGTCGTGGTCAGGGGCCCTGAACACTGAAGCTTTCTTT. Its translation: CAISESWSGALNTEAFF.